This T cell receptor beta chain comes out of a study of control samples from healthy donors and cancer patients. Produced via immunoSEQ multiplex PCR; TCRdb's table is partial and in-frame only. The sample carries 150,000 to 200,000 clones, 94% recorded once. The length of the CDR3 is 12 residues. Germline V gene sequence: CDR1 MNHEY, CDR2 SVGAGI. V was shortened by 5 bases and J by 6 bases, with 10 bases between the two germline ends. Sequenced sample: blood. The chain is built from TRBV6-5 and TRBJ1-2, with D hard to call. The TCR comes from a woman aged 40 to 50 in good health. The CDR3 nucleotides read TGTGCCAGCAGTAGCCGGCAGGATGGCTACACCTTC. Its protein product is CASSSRQDGYTF.